What follows is one T cell receptor (beta chain) and its context. Its antigen is not identified. The data derive from a study of T cell repertoires in cytomegalovirus infection. Points from the study as a whole: Within the response measured ex vivo, HLA-C-restricted CMV-specific TCR beta clonotypes were dominant.

Each CDR3 protein is one row after TCRdb ran MiXCR on the reads. Among approximately 990,000 distinct CDR3 sequences, around a third were seen once, and the ten largest hold about 14%. The CDR3 has 15 amino acids. Trimming removed 0 bases at V and 3 bases at J, with 11 bases between. Germline V gene data show CDR1 as SGHDN and CDR2 as FVKESK. The rearrangement uses TRBV14 and TRBJ2-5; tentatively, D is TRBD2 (6 bases). Source: cultured CD8+ T cells from PBMCs, taken from culture after CMV antigen stimulation. The sequence derives from a human donor in good health (CMV status not recorded). Some clones in this sample may be carry-over from other donors' samples. CDR3 sequence reads: CASSQDWRGKETQYF. For the CDR3, the DNA is TGTGCCAGCAGCCAAGATTGGAGGGGAAAAGAGACCCAGTACTTC.